This entry lists 19 T cell receptor beta chains sequenced from one sample in a study of T cell responses to AZD1222 COVID-19 vaccine. Data came from immunoSEQ multiplex PCR; TCRdb stores just in-frame clones and leaves some out. The repertoire holds 150,000 or so clones, about 92% seen once, with roughly 6% in the top ten. The starting material was peripheral blood, obtained 28 days after the second AZD1222 dose. These receptors originate from an adult who received the AZD1222 COVID-19 vaccine.

This chain connects TRBV29-1 to TRBJ2-1; D remains ambiguous. The CDR3 loop spans 14 amino acids. Germline-derived CDR1 and CDR2 are SQVTM and ANQGSEA. The V gene lost 8 bases and the J gene lost 0 bases, with 14 bases spanning the gap. CDR3 sequence: CSSDGPSSYNEQFF. DNA for the CDR3: TGCAGCTCTGACGGCCCAAGCTCCTACAATGAGCAGTTCTTC.

In this sample, this clone turned up a few times. The V call is TRBV30, the J call TRBJ1-5; D remains ambiguous. The CDR3 totals 14 residues. V lost 1 base and J 4 bases, leaving 11 bases between the germline ends. Germline CDR1 is GTSNPN and CDR2 is SVGIG (reference sequence). The CDR3: CAWSAGVRNQPQHF. CDR3 DNA sequence: TGTGCCTGGAGTGCCGGGGTTCGAAATCAGCCCCAGCATTTT.

The chain employs TRBV18 and TRBJ2-2; D is uncertain. CDR1 and CDR2 (germline): KGHSH, LQKENI. The CDR3 consists of 13 residues. V was clipped by 3 bases and J by 6 bases, with 8 bases between them. The CDR3: CASSPPFPGELFF. The CDR3 nucleotides read TGTGCCAGCTCACCGCCCTTTCCCGGGGAGCTGTTTTTT.

V gene TRBV5-1 combines with J gene TRBJ2-1; 8 positions agree with TRBD2. With 2 bases clipped from V and 7 bases from J, the junction kept 8 bases outside the gene matches. CDR1 is SGHRS and CDR2 is YFSETQ in the germline V gene. There are 15 residues in the CDR3. CDR3 DNA: TGCGCCAGCAGCTTTTTCCCAGCGGGAGCTAATGAGCAGTTCTTC. Translated, it gives CASSFFPAGANEQFF.

On this clone: The sample holds other DNA sequences that translate to the same CDR3. The V and J genes are TRBV5-1 and TRBJ2-5; D is perhaps TRBD1 or TRBD2 (5 bases each). The CDR3 covers 14 residues. V lost 0 bases to trimming and J lost 5 bases, with 11 bases between them. The germline V gene has CDR1 SGHRS and CDR2 YFSETQ. This CDR3 reads CASSLGTGRETQYF. CDR3 in DNA: TGCGCCAGCAGCTTGGGGACGGGACGGGAGACCCAGTACTTC.

J is TRBJ2-1 and V is TRBV6-2 or TRBV6-3; D possibly corresponds to TRBD1 (6 bases). The CDR3 loop spans 12 amino acids. Trimming took off 5 bases at V and 6 bases at J, with 8 bases between the two ends. Germline-derived CDR1 and CDR2 are MNHEY and SVGEGT. This CDR3 is CASSPQGNEQFF. The CDR3 nucleotides read TGTGCCAGCAGTCCACAGGGCAATGAGCAGTTCTTC.

The table lists this clone with a count of one. The chain uses TRBV7-9 and TRBJ2-3; 7 nucleotides agree with TRBD1. CDR3 length: 15 residues. The ends lost 6 bases at V and 1 base at J; junction bases unmatched: 7. Germline V gives CDR1 SEHNR, CDR2 FQNEAQ (reference sequence). The CDR3 nucleotides read TGTGCCAGCAGGCCCTACAGGGGTGGCACAGATACGCAGTATTTT. This codes for CASRPYRGGTDTQYF. Supplemented by reference TRBV7-9 and TRBJ2-3, the full variable domain reads DTGVSQNPRHKITKRGQNVTFRCDPISEHNRLYWYRQTLGQGPEFLTYFQNEAQLEKSRLLSDRFSAERPKGSFSTLEIQRTEQGDSAMYLCASRPYRGGTDTQYFGPGTRLTVL.

The gene calls are TRBV6-5 and TRBJ2-1; D might be TRBD2 (6 bases). V was clipped by 4 bases and J by 2 bases, with 15 bases between them. Per germline, CDR1 MNHEY and CDR2 SVGAGI. The CDR3 sequence is 16 residues long. CDR3 amino acids: CASSSLVGGPYNEQFF. The CDR3 DNA is TGTGCCAGCAGTTCTCTTGTGGGAGGTCCCTACAATGAGCAGTTCTTC.

The chain is built from TRBV3-1 (or the pseudogene TRBV3-2) and TRBJ2-7; TRBD2 aligns across 8 bases. Trimming removed 3 bases from V and 7 bases from J; junction bases left unmatched: 14. The CDR3 covers 16 residues. Germline V gene sequence: CDR1 LGHDT, CDR2 YNNKEL (reference sequence). CDR3 protein: CASSHTPGLGSWEQYF. The CDR3 DNA follows: TGTGCCAGCAGCCATACCCCGGGACTAGGAAGTTGGGAGCAGTACTTC.

The chain couples TRBV5-1 to TRBJ1-2; D call uncertain. Germline values: CDR1 SGHRS, CDR2 YFSETQ. This CDR3 comprises 13 residues. V was trimmed by 2 bases and J by 4 bases, leaving 9 bases between them. The CDR3 is CASSFSGAYGYTF. The CDR3 DNA reads TGCGCCAGCAGCTTTTCCGGAGCCTATGGCTACACCTTC.

This chain connects TRBV5-1 to TRBJ1-4, with 10 bases matching TRBD1. Trimming cost V 4 bases and J 10 bases; bases outside gene matches: 4. Per the germline V gene, CDR1 is SGHRS and CDR2 is YFSETQ. This CDR3 has 13 amino acids. The CDR3 protein is CASSVGQGGKLFF. For the CDR3, the DNA is TGCGCCAGCAGCGTCGGACAGGGGGGAAAACTGTTTTTT.

The rearrangement joins TRBV5-1 to TRBJ2-5; a weak D match, TRBD2 (6 bases). CDR3 length equals 17 residues. Germline-derived CDR1 and CDR2 are SGHRS and YFSETQ. V dropped 0 bases and J dropped 3 bases, with 18 bases sitting between them. DNA of the CDR3: TGCGCCAGCAGCTTGGCCGTCTTGGCCGGGAGTGAAGAGACCCAGTACTTC. It yields the protein CASSLAVLAGSEETQYF.

This chain uses TRBV18 with TRBJ1-1; 10 bases agree with TRBD1. Germline CDR1 reads KGHSH; CDR2 reads LQKENI. With 6 bases clipped from V and 9 bases from J, the junction kept 4 bases outside the gene matches. CDR3 length: 12 residues. The CDR3 sequence: CASSQDRGQAFF. CDR3 coding DNA: TGTGCCAGCTCTCAAGACAGGGGGCAAGCTTTCTTT. The whole variable domain, filled in from reference TRBV18 and TRBJ1-1, reads NAGVMQNPRHLVRRRGQEARLRCSPMKGHSHVYWYRQLPEEGLKFMVYLQKENIIDESGMPKERFSAEFPKEGPSILRIQQVVRGDSAAYFCASSQDRGQAFFGQGTRLTVV.

The table lists this clone with a count of one. In DNA, the CDR3 is TGTGCCAGCAGTGAAGCAGGGGATACGCAGTATTTT. Amino acids: CASSEAGDTQYF. V is TRBV6-1 and J is TRBJ2-3; D is unresolved. V gave up 0 bases and J gave up 6 bases, with 4 bases separating them. The CDR3 has 12 residues. Per germline, CDR1 MNHNS and CDR2 SASEGT.

In nucleotides, the CDR3 is TGTGCCAGCAGGGAAAGGACAGGGGGAGAGGGTTCACCCCTCCACTTT. Residues: CASRERTGGEGSPLHF. The J gene is TRBJ1-6, the V gene TRBV6-1; 10 nucleotides line up with TRBD1. Trimming removed 6 bases from V and 9 bases from J; junction bases left unmatched: 11. Germline CDR1 and CDR2: MNHNS and SASEGT. The CDR3 has 16 amino acids.

V gene TRBV2 combines with J gene TRBJ1-5; 7 bases match TRBD1. The J segment lost 4 bases and the V segment lost 6 bases, leaving 6 bases of the junction unmatched. The V gene's germline CDR1 is SNHLY and CDR2 FYNNEI. The CDR3 is 14 amino acids. The CDR3 DNA follows: TGTGCCAGCAGCCCGACAGGGTTTAATCAGCCCCAGCATTTT. Translated, it gives CASSPTGFNQPQHF. The variable domain in full, with the rest retrieved from reference TRBV2 and TRBJ1-5, is EPEVTQTPSHQVTQMGQEVILRCVPISNHLYFYWYRQILGQKVEFLVSFYNNEISEKSEIFDDQFSVERPDGSNFTLKIRSTKLEDSAMYFCASSPTGFNQPQHFGDGTRLSIL.

The chain has TRBV6-2 or TRBV6-3 and TRBJ2-3; TRBD2 aligns across 10 bases. Germline assignment: CDR1 MNHEY and CDR2 SVGEGT. This CDR3 comprises 16 residues. J gave up 1 base and V 0 bases, and 1 base lay outside the gene matches. The CDR3 sequence is CASSYSTSGGTDTQYF. As DNA, the CDR3 is TGTGCCAGCAGTTACTCAACTAGCGGGGGCACAGATACGCAGTATTTT.

The chain uses TRBV6-6 and TRBJ2-1; the D is unclear. CDR1 MNHNY and CDR2 SVGAGI come from the germline V gene (reference sequence). This CDR3 is 12 amino acids long. V shed 7 bases and J shed 5 bases, with 9 bases lying between them. For the CDR3, the DNA is TGTGCCAGCAATAAGCTCGACAATGAGCAGTTCTTC. Amino acids: CASNKLDNEQFF.

The chain recombines TRBV7-2 with TRBJ2-3; TRBD2 agrees at 10 bases. The germline V gene has CDR1 SGHTA and CDR2 FQGNSA. The V gene end was trimmed by 2 bases and the J gene end by 2 bases; junction bases not matched to a gene: 10. The CDR3 runs 18 residues. The CDR3 loop is CASSLWLAGATNTDTQYF. CDR3 coding DNA: TGTGCCAGCAGCTTATGGCTAGCGGGAGCTACAAACACAGATACGCAGTATTTT.